A selection of T cell receptor beta chains follows, all from one sample in a study of T cells after yellow fever vaccination. One entry per CDR3 protein, called by TCRdb with MiXCR from the 5' RACE reads. The sample has 230,000 or so distinct CDR3 sequences; less than 7.5% are singletons. The material was CD4+ T cells sorted from PBMCs, obtained on the day of the yellow fever booster vaccination. The receptors originated from a man aged 30 to 39 who received the YFV17D yellow fever vaccine. Both conserved end residues are part of each CDR3. A D gene is named only where the DNA matches it firmly. Rows may omit the clone size; those that give it use once, few, many or a size class.

V	D	J	size	DNA	CDR3
TRBV12-3/TRBV12-4	TRBD2	TRBJ2-1	many	TGTGCCAGCACCATTAGCGGGAACATAGGCGATGAGCAGTTCTTC	CASTISGNIGDEQFF
TRBV4-3	NA	TRBJ2-2	few	TGCGCCAGCAGCCAGCTTGACAGCACCGGGGAGCTGTTTTTT	CASSQLDSTGELFF
TRBV15	TRBD2	TRBJ2-7	few	TGTGCCACCAGCAGAGATCTCCCAGCGGGGGCCTACGAGCAGTACTTC	CATSRDLPAGAYEQYF
TRBV12-3/TRBV12-4	NA	TRBJ2-1	many	TGTGCCAGCAGTAGGACAATCCTTTACAATGAGCAGTTCTTC	CASSRTILYNEQFF
TRBV20-1	TRBD1	TRBJ2-2	few	TGCAGTGCTCCATGGACAGGGCAGGGCGGGGAGCTGTTTTTT	CSAPWTGQGGELFF
TRBV5-1	NA	TRBJ2-1	many	TGCGCCAGCACCCCGGACACTTACTACAATGAGCAGTTCTTC	CASTPDTYYNEQFF
TRBV25-1	TRBD1	TRBJ2-7	NA	TGTGCCAGCTGTAAGTCAGGGGGCACCTACGAGCAGTACTTC	CASCKSGGTYEQYF
TRBV5-4	TRBD2	TRBJ2-1	few	TGTGCCAGCAGCTTGGTCGGACTAGCGGGAAAGAATGAGCAGTTCTTC	CASSLVGLAGKNEQFF
TRBV7-8	NA	TRBJ1-6	many	TGTGCCAGCAGCTTCACCTGGACCAATAATTCACCCCTCCACTTT	CASSFTWTNNSPLHF
TRBV20-1	TRBD2	TRBJ2-2	NA	TGCAGTGCCACACGCCCCTTTCGGACTAGCGGGCCGAACACCGGGGAGCTGTTTTTT	CSATRPFRTSGPNTGELFF
TRBV20-1	TRBD2	TRBJ2-5	many	TGCAGTGCTCCCGCCTATTCTAGCGGGAGCGTCGAGACCCAGTACTTC	CSAPAYSSGSVETQYF
TRBV20-1	TRBD1	TRBJ2-5	NA	TGCAGTGCCGCTCGGACAGGCTTCCAAGAGACCCAGTACTTC	CSAARTGFQETQYF
TRBV7-2	NA	TRBJ2-1	few	TGTGCCAGCAGCTTAGCGAGCTTAAGGCCCAATGAGCAGTTCTTC	CASSLASLRPNEQFF
TRBV6-1	TRBD1	TRBJ2-7	many	TGTGCCAGCTCCCCAGCCGGGACAGGGACCTACGAGCAGTACTTC	CASSPAGTGTYEQYF
TRBV5-1	NA	TRBJ2-3	many	TGCGCCAGCAGCGACCCCGGCCAGAGCACAGATACGCAGTATTTT	CASSDPGQSTDTQYF
TRBV10-3	TRBD1	TRBJ2-1	many	TGTGCCACTCGTCCAAGGGGGACAGGGGCAAATGAGCAGTTCTTC	CATRPRGTGANEQFF
TRBV19	TRBD1	TRBJ1-2	few	TGTGCCAGTAGTAATGACAGGGGGCGACGAGGCTACACCTTC	CASSNDRGRRGYTF
TRBV12-3/TRBV12-4	TRBD2	TRBJ2-1	few	TGTGCCAGCAGTCTCTTCGGGACTAGCGGGCCCCGGCAGTTCTTC	CASSLFGTSGPRQFF
TRBV5-1	NA	TRBJ2-6	NA	TGCGCCAGCGGGATTTCTGGGGCCAACGTCCTGACTTTC	CASGISGANVLTF
TRBV11-1	TRBD1	TRBJ2-7	few	TGTGCCAGCAGCTTAGCCGGGACAGGGGGCTCCTACGAGCAGTACTTC	CASSLAGTGGSYEQYF
TRBV5-6	NA	TRBJ2-1	many	TGTGCCAGCAGCTCAATAGGAGGGGCTGAGCAGTTCTTC	CASSSIGGAEQFF
TRBV7-6	TRBD2	TRBJ2-1	NA	TGTGCCAGCAGCTTAACGGGCGACGGGAGGGTGAATGAGCAGTTCTTC	CASSLTGDGRVNEQFF
TRBV6-4	TRBD2	TRBJ2-1	many	TGTGCCAGCACAAGGGGACTAGCGGGAGTTTTCTACAATGAGCAGTTCTTC	CASTRGLAGVFYNEQFF
TRBV9	NA	TRBJ1-1	few	TGTGCCAGCAGCGTAGCTACCCCGGGACATAGCTCTACTGAAGCTTTCTTT	CASSVATPGHSSTEAFF
TRBV7-9	NA	TRBJ2-1	NA	TGTGCCAGCAGCTTATTCTCGGGAAAATTCAATGAGCAGTTCTTC	CASSLFSGKFNEQFF
TRBV6-1	TRBD2	TRBJ2-1	many	TGTGCCAGCAGGGAAACTAGCGGCAACTACAATGAGCAGTTCTTC	CASRETSGNYNEQFF
TRBV6-1	NA	TRBJ2-3	NA	TGTGCCAGCACCCGTACAAGCCTTAGCACAGATACGCAGTATTTT	CASTRTSLSTDTQYF
TRBV3-1	NA	TRBJ2-2	many	TGTGCCAGCAGCCAGGACTCTCTCCCTCGGATTCGAGACACCGGGGAGCTGTTTTTT	CASSQDSLPRIRDTGELFF
TRBV9	TRBD1	TRBJ1-2	few	TGTGCCAGCATCAAACAGGGGGACTATGGCTACACCTTC	CASIKQGDYGYTF
TRBV25-1	TRBD1	TRBJ1-2	many	TGTGCCAGCAGTGATAGCTGTTATTGGACAGGGCGAAACTTGTCGGGGGGCTACACCTTC	CASSDSCYWTGRNLSGGYTF
TRBV7-2	TRBD1	TRBJ2-3	NA	TGTGCCAGCAGCCCTTGGACAGGGGTACAGACAGATACGCAGTATTTT	CASSPWTGVQTDTQYF
TRBV5-6	NA	TRBJ2-3	few	TGTGCCAGCAGCTTGAGGATGGTACCAGATACGCAGTATTTT	CASSLRMVPDTQYF
TRBV5-1	TRBD1	TRBJ2-7	many	TGCGCCAGCAGCCCCCTCGGGACAGTCCACGAGCAGTACTTC	CASSPLGTVHEQYF
TRBV20-1	NA	TRBJ2-5	NA	TGCAGTGCTTCGGGGTACCAAGAGACCCAGTACTTC	CSASGYQETQYF
TRBV7-6	NA	TRBJ2-1	many	TGTGCCAGCAGCCTGACAGGAGCCTACAATGAGCAGTTCTTC	CASSLTGAYNEQFF
TRBV7-2	TRBD2	TRBJ2-1	few	TGTGCCAGCAGCTTTGCTGCTAGCGGGAGTGGCAATGAGCAGTTCTTC	CASSFAASGSGNEQFF
TRBV6-5	TRBD1	TRBJ2-1	many	TGTGCCAGCAGTTCGGACAGGGTATACAATGAGCAGTTCTTC	CASSSDRVYNEQFF
TRBV19	NA	TRBJ2-2	NA	TGTGCCAGTAGTCCAGGCGAAACCGGGGAGCTGTTTTTT	CASSPGETGELFF
TRBV6-5	NA	TRBJ1-1	many	TGTGCCAGCAGTTTTGTCGGGGGCTTGGGAACTGAAGCTTTCTTT	CASSFVGGLGTEAFF
TRBV7-7	TRBD1	TRBJ2-1	NA	TGTGCTAGCAGCTTCGGGACAGGGGCCTACAATGAGCAGTTCTTC	CASSFGTGAYNEQFF